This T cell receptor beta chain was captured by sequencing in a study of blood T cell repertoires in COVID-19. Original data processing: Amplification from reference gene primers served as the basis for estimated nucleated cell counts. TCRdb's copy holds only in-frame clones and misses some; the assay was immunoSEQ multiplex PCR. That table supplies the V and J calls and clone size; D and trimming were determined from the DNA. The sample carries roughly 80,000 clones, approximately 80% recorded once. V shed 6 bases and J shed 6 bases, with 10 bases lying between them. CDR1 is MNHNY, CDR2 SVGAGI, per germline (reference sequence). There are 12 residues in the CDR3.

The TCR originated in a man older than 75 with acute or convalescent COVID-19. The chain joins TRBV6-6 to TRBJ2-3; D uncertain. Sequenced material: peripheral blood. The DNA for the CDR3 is TGTGCCAGCAGCTCCCGGAGTGATACGCAGTATTTT. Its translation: CASSSRSDTQYF.